A selection of T cell receptor beta chains follows, all from one sample in a study of shared clonotypes between healthy human individuals. TCRdb's copy holds only in-frame clones and misses some; the assay was immunoSEQ multiplex PCR. The profile shows roughly 1,500,000 clones, 95% to 99% of them singletons. Specimen: naive CD4+ T cells sorted from blood. These receptors all stem from a man aged 30-40 years in good health. Both conserved end residues are part of each CDR3. The D gene is left open where the match is weak. Clone size, where shown, is once, few, many, or a class for clones that have expanded.

length | D | size | J | V | CDR3 | DNA
15 | TRBD2 | - | TRBJ2-5 | TRBV4-3 | CASSQIAGAGGTQYF | TGCGCCAGCAGCCAAATAGCGGGAGCAGGTGGGACCCAGTACTTC
14 | - | - | TRBJ2-2 | TRBV27 | CATRRTGNTGELFF | TGTGCCACCCGCCGGACGGGGAACACCGGGGAGCTGTTTTTT
15 | - | - | TRBJ2-1 | TRBV29-1 | CSVSLQGRSYNEQFF | TGCAGCGTTTCTCTACAGGGTCGCTCCTACAATGAGCAGTTCTTC
17 | - | - | TRBJ2-6 | TRBV11-2 | CASSSKRPAAGANVLTF | TGTGCCAGCAGCTCCAAGAGACCAGCGGCCGGGGCCAACGTCCTGACTTTC
12 | - | - | TRBJ2-7 | TRBV5-6 | CASSRPGIYVYF | TGTGCCAGCAGCCGACCAGGGATCTACGTATACTTC
13 | - | - | TRBJ1-2 | TRBV14 | CASSQELQYGYTF | TGTGCCAGCAGCCAAGAATTACAATATGGCTACACCTTC
16 | - | once | TRBJ2-2 | TRBV19 | CASILSGALNTGELFF | TGTGCCAGCATCCTATCGGGGGCCCTGAACACCGGGGAGCTGTTTTTT
10 | - | - | TRBJ2-3 | TRBV29-1 | CSVATDTQYF | TGCAGCGTCGCTACGGATACGCAGTATTTT
13 | - | - | TRBJ2-4 | TRBV6-1 | CASSEIRVNIQYF | TGTGCCAGCAGTGAAATCAGGGTAAACATTCAGTACTTC
13 | - | - | TRBJ2-6 | TRBV25-1 | CASSVTGANVLTF | TGTGCCAGCAGTGTTACCGGGGCCAACGTCCTGACTTTC
15 | - | once | TRBJ2-7 | TRBV28 | CASSPRSIGRYEQYF | TGTGCCAGCAGTCCACGATCCATCGGCCGATACGAGCAGTACTTC
18 | TRBD2 | - | TRBJ2-5 | TRBV5-1 | CASSPSLTGTSGRETQYF | TGCGCCAGCAGCCCGAGCCTAACCGGGACTAGCGGGAGAGAGACCCAGTACTTC
15 | - | once | TRBJ2-7 | TRBV6-5 | CASSYSGGLTYEQYF | TGTGCCAGCAGTTACTCGGGTGGCCTAACCTACGAGCAGTACTTC
11 | - | - | TRBJ1-1 | TRBV20-1 | CSARPDHEAFF | TGCAGTGCTAGACCCGACCATGAAGCTTTCTTT
17 | - | - | TRBJ1-5 | TRBV2 | CASSDRFPRGSHQPQHF | TGTGCCAGCAGTGATAGGTTCCCCCGAGGGAGTCATCAGCCCCAGCATTTT
12 | - | - | TRBJ2-7 | TRBV28 | CASGRGSYEQYF | TGTGCCAGCGGGAGGGGGTCCTACGAGCAGTACTTC
17 | TRBD2 | - | TRBJ2-1 | TRBV19 | CASSIGLAGSSYNEQFF | TGTGCCAGTAGCATAGGACTAGCGGGTAGCTCCTACAATGAGCAGTTCTTC
12 | - | - | TRBJ2-7 | TRBV11-2 | CASSLLAYEQYF | TGTGCCAGCAGCTTATTAGCCTACGAGCAGTACTTC
14 | - | - | TRBJ1-2 | TRBV27 | CASSPGSAIYGYTF | TGTGCCAGCAGCCCCGGATCTGCTATCTATGGCTACACCTTC
17 | - | - | TRBJ2-7 | TRBV7-8 | CASSSGTPGVKAYEQYF | TGTGCCAGCAGCTCCGGAACCCCAGGGGTCAAGGCCTACGAGCAGTACTTC
16 | - | - | TRBJ2-1 | TRBV9 | CASSVYFDTLYNEQFF | TGTGCCAGCAGCGTCTATTTCGACACCCTCTACAATGAGCAGTTCTTC
15 | - | - | TRBJ2-7 | TRBV28 | CASSYPGGRANEQYF | TGTGCCAGCAGCTACCCCGGGGGGCGCGCCAACGAGCAGTACTTC
15 | - | - | TRBJ2-5 | TRBV7-9 | CASSAVGGQTETQYF | TGTGCCAGCAGCGCGGTTGGTGGACAGACAGAGACCCAGTACTTC
18 | - | - | TRBJ1-1 | TRBV28 | CASSIPSRASERNTEAFF | TGTGCCAGCAGTATCCCCTCACGGGCCTCGGAACGCAACACTGAAGCTTTCTTT
12 | - | - | TRBJ1-5 | TRBV29-1 | CSVGGSNQPQHF | TGCAGCGTTGGTGGTAGCAATCAGCCCCAGCATTTT
17 | - | - | TRBJ1-1 | TRBV29-1 | CSVTRPASEGMNTEAFF | TGCAGCGTTACTCGGCCGGCGTCCGAGGGGATGAACACTGAAGCTTTCTTT
14 | - | - | TRBJ2-5 | TRBV12-5 | CASGPGTDKETQYF | TGTGCTAGTGGCCCCGGGACTGATAAAGAGACCCAGTACTTC
14 | TRBD1 | - | TRBJ1-2 | TRBV2 | CASSLQGERLAYTF | TGTGCCAGCAGTCTACAGGGGGAGAGGTTGGCCTACACCTTC
15 | TRBD1 | - | TRBJ2-7 | TRBV7-9 | CASSLAGTGLYEQYF | TGTGCCAGCAGCTTAGCCGGGACAGGCCTCTACGAGCAGTACTTC
14 | - | - | TRBJ2-7 | TRBV5-1 | CASSIRGRDYEQYF | TGCGCCAGCAGCATCCGGGGTAGAGACTACGAGCAGTACTTC
15 | TRBD2 | once | TRBJ2-7 | TRBV14 | CASSQPGLAGREQYF | TGTGCCAGCAGCCAACCGGGACTAGCGGGACGCGAGCAGTACTTC
14 | - | - | TRBJ2-2 | TRBV5-1 | CASSLPRETGELFF | TGCGCCAGCAGCTTGCCCCGGGAAACCGGGGAGCTGTTTTTT
16 | TRBD2 | - | TRBJ2-3 | TRBV5-4 | CASSLRLAGATDTQYF | TGTGCCAGCAGCTTGAGGCTAGCGGGAGCCACAGATACGCAGTATTTT
14 | TRBD2 | - | TRBJ2-2 | TRBV2 | CASRDRTSAGELFF | TGTGCCAGCAGGGATAGGACTAGCGCCGGGGAGCTGTTTTTT
17 | TRBD2 | - | TRBJ2-3 | TRBV27 | CASSLRTSGTSTDTQYF | TGTGCCAGCAGTTTACGGACTAGCGGGACTAGCACAGATACGCAGTATTTT
14 | TRBD1 | - | TRBJ1-1 | TRBV10-3 | CAITDRGGGTEAFF | TGTGCCATCACCGACAGGGGAGGAGGGACTGAAGCTTTCTTT
15 | TRBD2 | - | TRBJ2-2 | TRBV18 | CASSPIAGNTGELFF | TGTGCCAGCTCACCAATAGCGGGGAACACCGGGGAGCTGTTTTTT
15 | - | - | TRBJ2-7 | TRBV13 | CASSLAPQVSYEQYF | TGTGCCAGCAGCTTAGCCCCACAGGTCTCCTACGAGCAGTACTTC
11 | - | - | TRBJ2-5 | TRBV30 | CAWSVQRVLYF | TGTGCCTGGAGTGTACAAAGGGTCTTGTACTTC
15 | - | - | TRBJ1-1 | TRBV6-5 | CASSYSDGLNTEAFF | TGTGCCAGCAGTTACTCGGACGGGCTGAACACTGAAGCTTTCTTT
18 | TRBD1 | - | TRBJ1-4 | TRBV5-1 | CASSLGAERRGVNEKLFF | TGCGCCAGCAGCTTGGGAGCCGAACGCAGGGGGGTGAATGAAAAACTGTTTTTT
11 | - | - | TRBJ2-3 | TRBV6-5 | CASRLADTQYF | TGTGCCAGCAGGTTAGCGGATACGCAGTATTTT
12 | TRBD1 | - | TRBJ2-1 | TRBV4-1 | CASSLTGNEQFF | TGCGCCAGCAGCCTGACAGGGAATGAGCAGTTCTTC
14 | - | - | TRBJ2-7 | TRBV6-1 | CASSELLAVYEQYF | TGTGCCAGCAGTGAATTGTTAGCGGTTTACGAGCAGTACTTC
16 | TRBD1 | - | TRBJ1-3 | TRBV18 | CASSPGQGVSGNTIYF | TGTGCCAGCTCGCCGGGACAGGGGGTCTCTGGAAACACCATATATTTT
18 | TRBD2 | - | TRBJ2-1 | TRBV19 | CASSIEGLAGEVYNEQFF | TGTGCCAGTAGTATCGAGGGACTAGCGGGAGAGGTGTACAATGAGCAGTTCTTC
14 | - | - | TRBJ2-2 | TRBV5-1 | CASSSGQFTGELFF | TGCGCCAGCAGCTCTGGACAGTTCACCGGGGAGCTGTTTTTT
12 | - | - | TRBJ2-2 | TRBV10-1 | CASRPHTGELFF | TGCGCCAGCCGGCCACACACCGGGGAGCTGTTTTTT
14 | TRBD1 | - | TRBJ1-2 | TRBV28 | CASRSTGDNYGYTF | TGTGCCAGCAGATCCACAGGGGACAACTATGGCTACACCTTC
21 | TRBD1 | - | TRBJ1-1 | TRBV9 | CASSVEFSVRDRVYTNTEAFF | TGTGCCAGCAGCGTAGAATTTTCAGTCCGGGACAGGGTTTACACTAACACTGAAGCTTTCTTT
19 | TRBD2 | once | TRBJ2-1 | TRBV6-4 | CASSDSSSGYRSSYNEQFF | TGTGCCAGCAGTGACTCGTCTAGCGGGTACAGGAGCTCCTACAATGAGCAGTTCTTC
15 | - | - | TRBJ2-1 | TRBV16 | CASSQIGSSYNEQFF | TGTGCCAGCAGCCAAATCGGTAGCTCCTACAATGAGCAGTTCTTC
15 | TRBD1 | - | TRBJ2-2 | TRBV6-5 | CASSRGQGFSGELFF | TGTGCCAGCAGCCGCGGACAGGGGTTCTCCGGGGAGCTGTTTTTT
15 | TRBD1 | once | TRBJ2-2 | TRBV11-3 | CASSPGQGDTGELFF | TGTGCCAGCAGCCCGGGACAGGGGGACACCGGGGAGCTGTTTTTT
19 | TRBD2 | - | TRBJ2-1 | TRBV9 | CASSGSGTSGVGSYNEQFF | TGTGCCAGCAGCGGATCCGGGACTAGCGGGGTCGGCTCCTACAATGAGCAGTTCTTC